The 23 T cell receptor beta chains below all came from one sample that was sequenced in a study of monozygotic twins with inflammatory bowel disease. Each CDR3 protein gets one entry in TCRdb, which reprocessed the 5' RACE reads and gives no DNA. The repertoire table contains approximately 400,000 distinct CDR3 sequences. The sequenced sample was blood. Receptor source: a human donor with ulcerative colitis or Crohn's disease, or a healthy co-twin of an affected twin (not recorded which).

The chain links TRBV20-1 to TRBJ2-1; TCRdb proposes TRBD1, but this gene call is untestable without DNA. The V gene's germline CDR1 is DFQATT and CDR2 SNEGSKA (reference sequence). This CDR3 has 15 residues. The CDR3 is CSARYTGLAYNEQFF.

The V call is TRBV10-1, the J call TRBJ1-5; with no DNA, the TCRdb D assignment of TRBD1 cannot be verified. Germline V gene sequence: CDR1 WNHNN, CDR2 SYGVQD (reference sequence). The CDR3 runs to 14 residues. The CDR3 loop is CASSSTGFDQPQHF.

This chain connects TRBV7-6 to TRBJ2-3; no DNA is available, so the TRBD1 call from TCRdb remains unchecked. Germline CDR1 SGHVS, CDR2 FNYEAQ. The CDR3 spans 13 residues. The CDR3 loop is CASSLATGGTQYF. The entire variable domain, with the rest obtained from reference TRBV7-6 and TRBJ2-3, is as follows: GAGVSQSPRYKVTKRGQDVALRCDPISGHVSLYWYRQALGQGPEFLTYFNYEAQQDKSGLPNDRFSAERPEGSISTLTIQRTEQRDSAMYRCASSLATGGTQYFGPGTRLTVL.

V usage is TRBV10-3 and J usage is TRBJ2-7; the TCRdb call, TRBD1, lacks DNA for checking. CDR1 is ENHRY and CDR2 is SYGVKD in the germline V gene. The CDR3 is 13 residues long. The CDR3 is CAIRAGESYEQYF.

V gene TRBV19 combines with J gene TRBJ1-3; TCRdb selects TRBD1, and the lack of DNA leaves this call unchecked. Germline CDR1 LNHDA, CDR2 SQIVND (reference sequence). This CDR3 contains 15 residues. CDR3 sequence: CASSPTGYSGNTIYF.

The chain combines TRBV20-1 with TRBJ1-1. The CDR3 consists of 14 residues. Germline V gene data show CDR1 as DFQATT and CDR2 as SNEGSKA (reference sequence). CDR3 sequence: CSARRGALNTEAFF.

The chain joins TRBV12-3 or TRBV12-4 to TRBJ1-6; TCRdb's assignment of TRBD1 cannot be checked, as there is no DNA. This CDR3 is built from 14 residues. The CDR3 here is CASSNTGNNSPLHF.

This chain joins TRBV5-1 and TRBJ1-2; the TCRdb D gene call, TRBD1, has no DNA to confirm it. The V gene's germline CDR1 is SGHRS and CDR2 YFSETQ. The CDR3 has 13 residues. The CDR3 is CASSFTGTYGYTF. The variable domain in full, completed from reference TRBV5-1 and TRBJ1-2, reads KAGVTQTPRYLIKTRGQQVTLSCSPISGHRSVSWYQQTPGQGLQFLFEYFSETQRNKGNFPGRFSGRQFSNSRSEMNVSTLELGDSALYLCASSFTGTYGYTFGSGTRLTVV.

This CDR3 is CSARDGTYAVGDEQYF. This chain links TRBV20-1 with TRBJ2-7; TCRdb gives TRBD2 as the D gene, but with no DNA this cannot be confirmed. The CDR3 runs to 16 residues. CDR1 and CDR2 from the germline V gene are DFQATT and SNEGSKA (reference sequence).

The gene calls are TRBV11-2 and TRBJ2-4; the D call of TRBD2 rests on TCRdb alone, since no DNA is present to check it. The CDR3 has 18 amino acids. The germline V gene has CDR1 SGHAT and CDR2 FQNNGV. CDR3 loop: CASSSVTLAARAKNIQYF.

This rearrangement joins TRBV5-6 to TRBJ1-2; TCRdb's assignment of TRBD1 cannot be checked, as there is no DNA. CDR1 and CDR2 (germline): SGHDT, YYEEEE. The CDR3 spans 15 residues. CDR3 amino acids: CASSTTGPQGRGYTF.

The CDR3 sequence: CASPRGETNEQFF. The chain uses TRBV6-9 and TRBJ2-1; TCRdb calls TRBD1, which cannot be checked without DNA. The V gene's germline CDR1 is MNHGY and CDR2 SVAAGI. The CDR3 contains 13 residues.

The chain has TRBV27 and TRBJ2-2. Germline assignment: CDR1 MNHEY and CDR2 SMNVEV (reference sequence). The CDR3 sequence is 14 residues long. CDR3 amino acids: CASSFRQLTGELFF.

The chain employs TRBV11-2 and TRBJ2-3; the D gene TCRdb calls, TRBD1, cannot be checked with no DNA. The CDR3 contains 16 residues. The germline gives CDR1 SGHAT, CDR2 FQNNGV. CDR3 in amino acids: CASSLSGGALTDTQYF.

J is TRBJ2-7 and V is TRBV14; there is no DNA to check the TCRdb D call of TRBD2. The germline V gene has CDR1 SGHDN and CDR2 FVKESK. This CDR3 spans 18 amino acids. CDR3 amino acids: CASSQGTSGRALRNEQYF.

V and J are TRBV7-2 and TRBJ2-3; there is no DNA to check the TCRdb D call of TRBD2. Germline CDR1 SGHTA, CDR2 FQGNSA. The CDR3 runs to 15 residues. CDR3 region: CASSLSAGAEDTQYF. Full variable domain (remainder filled in from reference TRBV7-2 and TRBJ2-3): GAGVSQSPSNKVTEKGKDVELRCDPISGHTALYWYRQSLGQGLEFLIYFQGNSAPDKSGLPSDRFSAERTGGSVSTLTIQRTQQEDSAVYLCASSLSAGAEDTQYFGPGTRLTVL.

V gene TRBV20-1 combines with J gene TRBJ1-2; with no DNA, the TCRdb D assignment of TRBD1 cannot be verified. The CDR3 extends over 11 amino acids. Looked up from germline, CDR1 is DFQATT and CDR2 is SNEGSKA (reference sequence). The CDR3 sequence: CSASAPYGYTF.

The chain is built from TRBV5-4 and TRBJ1-2; TCRdb lists TRBD1, though no DNA is available to test this call. The V gene's germline CDR1 is SGHNT and CDR2 YYREEE (reference sequence). This CDR3 has 16 residues. The CDR3 reads CASSSTADRANYGYTF.

The gene calls are TRBV7-2 and TRBJ2-3. This CDR3 is built from 14 residues. Germline V gene sequence: CDR1 SGHTA, CDR2 FQGNSA. The CDR3 is CASSLGTSRDTQYF.

The gene calls are TRBV5-1 and TRBJ2-1; TCRdb indicates TRBD2, and absent DNA this call remains unverified. The CDR3 consists of 15 residues. Germline V gene lookup returns CDR1 SGHRS and CDR2 YFSETQ. The CDR3 spells CASSLPSGRADEQFF. The entire variable domain, with the rest obtained from reference TRBV5-1 and TRBJ2-1, is as follows: KAGVTQTPRYLIKTRGQQVTLSCSPISGHRSVSWYQQTPGQGLQFLFEYFSETQRNKGNFPGRFSGRQFSNSRSEMNVSTLELGDSALYLCASSLPSGRADEQFFGPGTRLTVL.

The chain carries TRBV4-2 and TRBJ2-7. Germline V lookup: CDR1 LGHNA, CDR2 YNFKEQ. This CDR3 contains 14 residues. The CDR3 reads CASSQAVLVGEQYF.

The rearrangement joins TRBV12-3 or TRBV12-4 to TRBJ2-1; the D call of TRBD2 rests on TCRdb alone, since no DNA is present to check it. This CDR3 is 14 amino acids long. CDR3 residues: CASTRGGSYNEQFF.

The chain carries TRBV20-1 and TRBJ2-3; TCRdb's assignment of TRBD1 cannot be checked, as there is no DNA. This CDR3 is built from 16 residues. Germline-derived CDR1 and CDR2 are DFQATT and SNEGSKA (reference sequence). The CDR3 spells CSAKVPVAGATDTQYF.